Sequencing of this T cell receptor beta chain was carried out in a study of blood T cell repertoires in COVID-19. Across the study: Specimens from acute and convalescent COVID-19 originated in the United States, Italy and Spain.

The CDR3 spans 14 residues. Germline V gene data show CDR1 as SGHTA and CDR2 as FQGNSA. The V and J ends lost 5 bases and 12 bases, in that order; junction bases with no gene match: 8. The authors' processing: For nucleated cells, counts were estimated from reference gene primer amplification. Generated by immunoSEQ multiplex PCR, the TCRdb table keeps only in-frame clones and is missing some. That table supplies the V and J calls and clone size; D and trimming were determined from the DNA. The table includes about 16,000 clones, 70% to 90% detected once. This chain links TRBV7-2 with TRBJ1-6; TRBD1 agrees at 9 bases. The clonotype originates from a man aged 55 to 70 with acute or convalescent COVID-19. Sequenced: peripheral blood. The CDR3 sequence is CASSAGQGTRPLHF. In nucleotides, the CDR3 is TGTGCCAGCAGCGCCGGACAGGGGACTCGACCCCTCCACTTT.